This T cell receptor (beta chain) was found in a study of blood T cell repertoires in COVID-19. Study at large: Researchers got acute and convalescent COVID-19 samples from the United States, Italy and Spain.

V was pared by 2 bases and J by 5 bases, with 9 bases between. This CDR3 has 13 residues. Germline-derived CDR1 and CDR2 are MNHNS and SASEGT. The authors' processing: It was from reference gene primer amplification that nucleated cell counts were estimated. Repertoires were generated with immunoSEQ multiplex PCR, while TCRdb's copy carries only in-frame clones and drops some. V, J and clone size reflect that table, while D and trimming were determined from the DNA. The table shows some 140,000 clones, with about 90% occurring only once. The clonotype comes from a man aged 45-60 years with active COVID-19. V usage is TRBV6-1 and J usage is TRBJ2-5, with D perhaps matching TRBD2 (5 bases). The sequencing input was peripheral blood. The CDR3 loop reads CASSETSIETQYF. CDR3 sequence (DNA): TGTGCCAGCAGTGAAACTAGTATCGAGACCCAGTACTTC.